The 5 T cell receptor beta chains reported below all come from one sample, sequenced in a study of tissue T cells after allogeneic stem cell transplantation. The method was immunoSEQ multiplex PCR; TCRdb's version includes in-frame clones alone and lacks a portion of them. The sample has about 9,500 clones; roughly three fifths are singletons. The sequencing used tissue from the ileum, collected at autopsy. These receptor sequences come from a woman aged 18-55 years with breast cancer.

This clone was detected only a few times. The chain joins TRBV11-2 to TRBJ2-1; D is ambiguous. The CDR3 sequence is 12 residues long. V lost 3 bases and J lost 3, with 3 bases in between. The germline gives CDR1 SGHAT, CDR2 FQNNGV. The CDR3 bases are TGTGCCAGCAGCTTGGGCTACAATGAGCAGTTCTTC. Translated, it gives CASSLGYNEQFF. Complete variable domain (other parts from reference TRBV11-2 and TRBJ2-1): EAGVAQSPRYKIIEKRQSVAFWCNPISGHATLYWYQQILGQGPKLLIQFQNNGVVDDSQLPKDRFSAERLKGVDSTLKIQPAKLEDSAVYLCASSLGYNEQFFGPGTRLTVL.

This clone is labeled medium-sized. The chain joins TRBV3-1 (or the pseudogene TRBV3-2) to TRBJ1-3; D perhaps matches TRBD1 (6 bases). The V end was cut by 6 bases, the J end by 4 bases, with 16 bases between. CDR1 and CDR2 (germline): LGHDT, YNNKEL (reference sequence). The CDR3 is 15 residues long. The CDR3 sequence: CASRRGAISGNTIYF. CDR3 bases: TGTGCCAGCAGAAGGGGGGCGATTTCCGGAAACACCATATATTTT.

The chain has TRBV12-3 or TRBV12-4 and TRBJ2-2; D is perhaps TRBD1 (5 bases). The V gene lost 2 bases and the J gene lost 5 bases, with 6 bases spanning the gap. The CDR3 is 13 amino acids. The CDR3 is CASSLRGTGELFF. CDR3 coding DNA: TGTGCCAGCAGTTTAAGGGGTACCGGGGAGCTGTTTTTT.

This chain connects TRBV3-1 (or the pseudogene TRBV3-2) to TRBJ2-7; tentatively, D is TRBD1 (6 bases). Germline CDR1 is LGHDT and CDR2 is YNNKEL (reference sequence). This CDR3 contains 13 residues. V gave up 1 base and J gave up 7 bases, with 11 bases separating them. CDR3 nucleotides: TGTGCCAGCAGCCAAGTGGGGGCAGGGGAGCAGTACTTC. This sequence encodes CASSQVGAGEQYF.

The chain links TRBV10-3 to TRBJ1-4, with 7 bases that match TRBD1. The CDR3 consists of 13 residues. The J segment lost 7 bases and the V segment lost 10 bases, leaving 9 bases of the junction unmatched. From germline, CDR1 is ENHRY and CDR2 SYGVKD. The CDR3 DNA follows: TGTGCCACAACCGGGACAGAACGTGAAAAACTGTTTTTT. Translating it yields CATTGTEREKLFF.